This T cell receptor (beta chain) was recovered during a study of cytomegalovirus exposure and HLA in healthy donors. Study results and limitations: Near-uniform donor sequencing depth was presumed by presence/absence analyses. Highest at DRB1 and lowest at HLA-C, TCR association rates differed among HLA loci in a later analysis. Common viral pathogens seemed, in a later analysis, to connect with several of the most significant clusters. In all likelihood, a cluster of highly shared sequence variants was a sequencing artifact.

Germline values: CDR1 SGHTA, CDR2 FQGTGA. The CDR3 is 13 amino acids. Trimming stripped 7 bases from V and 0 bases from J, with 6 bases between. Use of 60 Vbeta and 13 Jbeta primers characterized the PCR. Assay used: immunoSEQ multiplex PCR; TCRdb lists only in-frame clones, some missing. The repertoire holds fewer than 140,000 clones, with approximately 82% as singletons. Note on this clone: The target antigen is unknown.

Material for sequencing was PBMCs. The genes are TRBV7-3 and TRBJ2-2; no definite D call. This receptor was obtained from a middle-aged man in good health and CMV-seronegative. The CDR3 loop reads CASTSANTGELFF. As DNA, the CDR3 is TGTGCCAGCACCTCCGCGAACACCGGGGAGCTGTTTTTT.